This entry features one T cell receptor beta chain sequence. CDR1 is MNHEY, CDR2 SVGAGI, per germline. CDR3 size: 12 residues. V was clipped by 7 bases and J by 4 bases, with 8 bases between them. The sample is drawn from a study of blood T cell repertoires in COVID-19. About the research overall: Some COVID-19 samples were acute and others convalescent; all came from the United States, Italy and Spain. Sample material is recorded as cDNA or gDNA derived from T cells, B-cell-depleted T cells, or PBMCs.

Produced via immunoSEQ multiplex PCR; TCRdb's table is partial and in-frame only. The table has about 68,000 clones, around 86% seen once; the top ten hold almost 1.5%. This TCR came from an older woman with acute or convalescent COVID-19. This chain joins TRBV6-5 and TRBJ1-5, with D uncertain. Sequenced sample: peripheral blood. For the CDR3, the DNA is TGTGCCAGCAAAGTCAGGAATCAGCCCCAGCATTTT. This sequence encodes CASKVRNQPQHF.